This entry lists 16 T cell receptor beta chains sequenced from one sample in a study of T cells in Graves' hyperthyroidism and ophthalmopathy. Template material for amplifying TCR beta CDR3 regions consisted of RNA transcripts. During a first-round RT-PCR of the TCR CDR3, the HTBI primer set was used. TCRdb reanalysed the multiplex PCR reads using MiXCR and keeps one entry per CDR3 protein. Of a few hundred thousand distinct CDR3 sequences listed, roughly 20% are singletons. Sequencing was done on a sample of blood. The receptors here all came from a man between 18 and 35 years old with Graves' hyperthyroidism.

This clonotype was seen at least ten times. The chain has TRBV6-5 and TRBJ2-7; no firm D call. V lost 2 bases, J lost 2 bases, and 13 bases lay in between. The V gene's germline CDR1 is MNHEY and CDR2 SVGAGI. The CDR3 is made up of 15 amino acids. The CDR3 DNA is TGTGCCAGCAGTTACGGATTTTCAGAAGCCTACGAGCAGTACTTC. It yields the protein CASSYGFSEAYEQYF.

The table lists this clonotype with many counts. The chain is built from TRBV6-2 or TRBV6-3 and TRBJ1-1; no clear D gene. V lost 2 bases and J 1 base, leaving 5 bases between the germline ends. Germline CDR1 and CDR2: MNHEY and SVGEGT. There are 13 residues in the CDR3. The CDR3, as DNA: TGTGCCAGCAGTTACGGGTGGAACACTGAAGCTTTCTTT. Translation gives CASSYGWNTEAFF.

In its sample, this clonotype was seen many times. The DNA of the CDR3 is TGTGCCAGCACCAAAATACAGGGTAGAGACACTGAAGCTTTCTTT. Protein: CASTKIQGRDTEAFF. The gene calls are TRBV7-4 and TRBJ1-1; a possible D gene is TRBD1 (6 bases). Trimming removed 7 bases at V and 3 bases at J, with 18 bases between. There are 15 residues in the CDR3. The germline V gene has CDR1 SGHVT and CDR2 SQSDAQ.

This clonotype was seen at least ten times. The genes are TRBV28 and TRBJ1-2, with no clear D. CDR3 length: 12 amino acids. Germline V gives CDR1 MDHEN, CDR2 SYDVKM. Trimming took off 6 bases at V and 6 bases at J, with 11 bases between the two ends. The CDR3 loop is CASSERTDGYTF. CDR3 in DNA: TGTGCCAGCAGCGAGAGGACCGATGGCTACACCTTC.

The rearrangement links TRBV6-2 or TRBV6-3 to TRBJ2-7; D unclear. CDR3 size: 16 residues. Trimming cost V 5 bases and J 0 bases, with 17 bases left between them. Looked up from germline, CDR1 is MNHEY and CDR2 is SVGEGT. CDR3 in amino acids: CASSDVGPRDSYEQYF. The CDR3 nucleotides read TGTGCCAGCAGTGACGTCGGACCCCGCGACTCCTACGAGCAGTACTTC.

This clonotype was detected many times. The rearrangement uses TRBV6-1 and TRBJ1-5; 7 nucleotides agree with TRBD1. Per the germline V gene, CDR1 is MNHNS and CDR2 is SASEGT. CDR3 length: 15 residues. After removal of 4 bases from V and 0 bases from J, the junction contained 3 bases not matched to a gene. In nucleotides, the CDR3 is TGTGCCAGCAGTGGGGCAGGGGGTAGCAATCAGCCCCAGCATTTT. Encoded protein: CASSGAGGSNQPQHF.

The CDR3 spells CASSPAWEGTEAFF. The CDR3 DNA sequence: TGTGCCAGCTCACCTGCCTGGGAGGGCACTGAAGCTTTCTTT. The V and J genes are TRBV18 and TRBJ1-1, with D hard to call. V lost 3 bases and J 4 bases, leaving 12 bases between the germline ends. CDR3 length equals 14 residues. The germline CDR1 and CDR2 sequences are KGHSH and LQKENI.

This clonotype was detected ten times or more. This chain joins TRBV12-3 or TRBV12-4 and TRBJ1-1; D remains unclear. The CDR3 runs 12 residues. The V end lost 3 bases, the J end lost 3 bases, and 5 bases lay between the germline ends. The CDR3 loop reads CASSFPHTEAFF. CDR3 in DNA: TGTGCCAGCAGTTTTCCGCACACTGAAGCTTTCTTT.

The chain carries TRBV6-1 and TRBJ1-1, with 7 bases aligning to TRBD1. In germline, CDR1 is MNHNS, CDR2 SASEGT. V shed 3 bases, J shed 6 bases, and the junction held 13 bases outside the gene matches. This CDR3 has 16 residues. CDR3 bases: TGTGCCAGCAGTGATTTAACCGGGACAGCGAAACCTGAAGCTTTCTTT. Protein product: CASSDLTGTAKPEAFF.

This clonotype has only a few counts. The V gene is TRBV28, the J gene TRBJ2-5; TRBD2 aligns across 7 bases. The CDR3 consists of 13 residues. In germline, CDR1 is MDHEN, CDR2 SYDVKM. V dropped 5 bases and J dropped 4; count of bases not matched to a gene: 4. CDR3 bases: TGTGCCAGCAGTCCCGGACTAGTAGAGACCCAGTACTTC. Amino acids: CASSPGLVETQYF.

This clonotype was detected ten times or more. The gene calls are TRBV30 and TRBJ2-2; D gene uncertain. The germline gives CDR1 GTSNPN, CDR2 SVGIG (reference sequence). The CDR3 totals 12 residues. V was cut by 2 bases and J by 8 bases, with 9 bases left in between. The CDR3 region has the DNA TGTGCCTGGAGTACGGTACCAGGGGAGCTGTTTTTT. It encodes CAWSTVPGELFF. Supplemented by reference TRBV30 and TRBJ2-2, the full variable domain reads SQTIHQWPATLVQPVGSPLSLECTVEGTSNPNLYWYRQAAGRGLQLLFYSVGIGQISSEVPQNLSASRPQDRQFILSSKKLLLSDSGFYLCAWSTVPGELFFGEGSRLTVL.

This clonotype occurred many times. V is TRBV6-5 and J is TRBJ2-2, with D tentatively TRBD1 (6 bases). V lost 0 bases, J lost 1 base, and 9 bases lay in between. CDR3 size: 16 residues. Germline lookup yields CDR1 MNHEY and CDR2 SVGAGI. The CDR3, as DNA: TGTGCCAGCAGTTACTCAGGGACAATGAACACCGGGGAGCTGTTTTTT. Protein sequence: CASSYSGTMNTGELFF.

This clonotype was counted ten times or more. The chain combines TRBV10-3 with TRBJ1-1; weak D call: TRBD1 (6 bases). Trimming took off 10 bases at V and 1 base at J, with 19 bases between the two ends. Germline CDR1 is ENHRY and CDR2 is SYGVKD. This CDR3 region has 15 residues. DNA for the CDR3: TGTGCCACCAACTCACAGGGCCTCTCGAACACTGAAGCTTTCTTT. Translating it yields CATNSQGLSNTEAFF.

At least ten counts were recorded for this clonotype. The chain joins TRBV6-1 to TRBJ2-5, with 9 bases matching TRBD2. The CDR3 is 15 amino acids. Germline V gives CDR1 MNHNS, CDR2 SASEGT. Trimming at V came to 3 bases and at J to 5 bases, leaving 7 bases not matched to a gene. The CDR3 loop reads CASSDAAGGQETQYF. CDR3 sequence (DNA): TGTGCCAGCAGTGATGCCGCGGGGGGGCAGGAGACCCAGTACTTC.

There are many counts of this clonotype. Its ends do not fully match the called genes, so a read error is possible. CDR3 residues: CASSPSLSRGPSF. The CDR3 DNA follows: TGTGCCAGCAGCCCCTCCTTATCCAGGGGCCCCTCCTTC. This chain uses TRBV12-3 or TRBV12-4 with TRBJ1-2, with D possibly being TRBD1 (6 bases). The CDR3 runs 13 residues.

This clonotype was detected ten times or more. CDR3 sequence: CASSLQGRPDGYTF. The CDR3 nucleotides are TGTGCCAGTAGCCTTCAGGGGCGCCCGGATGGCTACACCTTC. J is TRBJ1-2 and V is TRBV19; perhaps TRBD1 as D (6 bases). The CDR3 extends over 14 amino acids. V gave up 6 bases and J gave up 6 bases, with 17 bases separating them. Germline CDR1 is LNHDA and CDR2 is SQIVND (reference sequence).